The clone carrying this TCR beta chain was seen only a few times. This may stem from a read error, because a much larger clone lies one nucleotide away. For the second PCR, which ran for about 6 to 11 cycles, a sample-barcoded 5' primer and a J-beta primer mix were used. TCRdb reanalysed the 5' RACE reads using MiXCR and keeps one entry per CDR3 protein. This sample yields hundreds of thousands of distinct CDR3 sequences, of which under 30% are seen a single time; 17% belongs to the top ten. CDR1 MNHEY and CDR2 SVGEGT come from the germline V gene. V dropped 6 bases and J dropped 3; count of bases not matched to a gene: 8. This CDR3 contains 14 residues. The sample is drawn from a study of blood T cells in healthy people across ages. Study as a whole: Per two T cells, template switching captured roughly one barcoded beta molecule.

This sequence was found in a woman of 80 years or more in good health. Input material: blood. The chain has TRBV6-2 or TRBV6-3 and TRBJ2-7, with 7 nucleotides matching TRBD1. CDR3: CASRRGQARYEQYF. For the CDR3, the DNA is TGTGCCAGCAGGCGAGGACAGGCGCGCTACGAGCAGTACTTC.